The 25 T cell receptor beta chains below were found in one sample sequenced in a study of shared T cell receptors in the human thymus. TCRdb's table, derived via immunoSEQ multiplex PCR, lists solely in-frame clones and lacks some. Seen here are about 660,000 clones, more than 70% observed once, and the top ten hold 0.0094%. This sample also appeared in a second study, on human thymus T cells.

Material: thymocytes. These receptors all come from a boy younger than two with a congenital heart defect.

The gene calls are TRBV5-1 and TRBJ1-5; 9 nucleotides align to TRBD1. Germline CDR1 is SGHRS and CDR2 is YFSETQ. The CDR3 is 20 amino acids. With 1 base clipped from V and 0 bases from J, the junction kept 14 bases outside the gene matches. This CDR3 reads CASSLNPGTGGYGSNQPQHF. As DNA, the CDR3 is TGCGCCAGCAGCTTGAACCCCGGCACAGGGGGCTATGGTAGCAATCAGCCCCAGCATTTT.

The chain combines TRBV7-8 with TRBJ2-5; D gene unclear. The J call may be mistaken, given a closer DNA end match to TRBJ2-7. Looked up from germline, CDR1 is SGHVS and CDR2 is FQNEAQ. The CDR3 is 13 amino acids. The CDR3 here is CASSSQSAYEQYF. CDR3 nucleotide sequence: TGTGCCAGCAGCTCACAGTCCGCCTACGAGCAGTACTTC.

CDR3 loop: CASSRLAGGYNEQFF. CDR3 DNA sequence: TGCGCCAGCAGCCGACTAGCGGGGGGGTACAATGAGCAGTTCTTC. The chain combines TRBV4-1 with TRBJ2-1; 14 positions match TRBD2. V was pared by 4 bases and J by 4 bases, with 0 bases of the junction left unmatched. CDR1 MGHRA and CDR2 YSYEKL come from the germline V gene. CDR3 size: 15 residues.

The rearrangement links TRBV6-5 to TRBJ2-3, with a weak D call TRBD2 (6 bases). Germline CDR1 reads MNHEY; CDR2 reads SVGAGI. The CDR3 is made up of 14 amino acids. V lost 8 bases and J 3 bases, leaving 15 bases between the germline ends. DNA of the CDR3: TGTGCCAGCGGGAAGGACCGGGGGACAGATACGCAGTATTTT. It yields the protein CASGKDRGTDTQYF.

The chain employs TRBV11-2 and TRBJ2-1, with D perhaps matching TRBD2 (6 bases). V was shortened by 5 bases and J by 9 bases, with 23 bases between the two germline ends. Germline lookup yields CDR1 SGHAT and CDR2 FQNNGV. The CDR3 contains 16 residues. In nucleotides, the CDR3 is TGTGCCAGCAGCGCCGATGGGGGGTTCTGGGGCCTTGAGCAGTTCTTC. Translation: CASSADGGFWGLEQFF.

This chain connects TRBV6-5 to TRBJ1-5; the D gene is possibly TRBD1 (5 bases). This CDR3 comprises 14 residues. Germline CDR1 and CDR2: MNHEY and SVGAGI. The ends were cut back, 3 bases at V and 2 bases at J, with 8 bases in the middle. CDR3 loop: CASSYRRGNQPQHF. The CDR3 region has the DNA TGTGCCAGCAGTTATCGCAGGGGCAATCAGCCCCAGCATTTT.

J is TRBJ2-5 and V is TRBV2; D unresolved. CDR1 SNHLY and CDR2 FYNNEI come from the germline V gene. Deletions cut 2 bases from V and 3 bases from J, with 7 bases between. This CDR3 spans 13 amino acids. The CDR3 DNA reads TGTGCCAGCAGTGAATGGCAAGAAGAGACCCAGTACTTC. This sequence encodes CASSEWQEETQYF.

This rearrangement joins TRBV7-2 to TRBJ2-2, with 14 bases lining up with TRBD2. The V gene end was trimmed by 5 bases and the J gene end by 5 bases; junction bases not matched to a gene: 7. The CDR3 totals 17 residues. Germline V gene data show CDR1 as SGHTA and CDR2 as FQGNSA. CDR3 in amino acids: CASSRGTSGGGTGELFF. The CDR3 nucleotides are TGTGCCAGCAGCAGAGGGACTAGCGGGGGAGGGACCGGGGAGCTGTTTTTT.

The V and J genes are TRBV14 and TRBJ2-2, with 8 bases identical to TRBD1. Trimming cost V 5 bases and J 2 bases; bases outside gene matches: 4. CDR1 is SGHDN and CDR2 is FVKESK in the germline V gene. This CDR3 is 15 amino acids long. The chain's CDR3 is CASSFGQGNTGELFF. The CDR3 region has the DNA TGTGCCAGCAGCTTCGGACAGGGTAACACCGGGGAGCTGTTTTTT.

The rearrangement links TRBV5-4 to TRBJ2-7; no firm D call. Deletions cut 4 bases from V and 2 bases from J, with 16 bases between. CDR1 SGHNT and CDR2 YYREEE come from the germline V gene (reference sequence). The CDR3 contains 15 residues. The chain's CDR3 is CASSPRRATPYEQYF. CDR3 in DNA: TGTGCCAGCAGCCCCCGACGAGCGACTCCCTACGAGCAGTACTTC. The variable domain in full, completed from reference TRBV5-4 and TRBJ2-7, reads ETGVTQSPTHLIKTRGQQVTLRCSSQSGHNTVSWYQQALGQGPQFIFQYYREEENGRGNFPPRFSGLQFPNYSSELNVNALELDDSALYLCASSPRRATPYEQYFGPGTRLTVT.

The rearrangement uses TRBV18 and TRBJ2-1, with 10 bases identical to TRBD2. The germline CDR1 and CDR2 sequences are KGHSH and LQKENI. Trimming cost V 2 bases and J 0 bases; bases outside gene matches: 4. CDR3 length: 17 residues. The CDR3 DNA reads as TGTGCCAGCTCACCAAATAGCGGGAGGCCCTCCTACAATGAGCAGTTCTTC. This encodes CASSPNSGRPSYNEQFF.

The chain couples TRBV6-6 to TRBJ1-2, with 7 bases identical to TRBD1. J was trimmed by 4 bases and V by 6 bases; bases with no gene match: 11. Germline V lookup: CDR1 MNHNY, CDR2 SVGAGI (reference sequence). The CDR3 length is 15 residues. CDR3: CASSRHTRGPYGYTF. The CDR3 DNA follows: TGTGCCAGCAGCCGTCACACTAGGGGGCCCTATGGCTACACCTTC.

This chain links TRBV29-1 with TRBJ2-3; the D gene is possibly TRBD1 (5 bases). Trimming took off 3 bases at V and 6 bases at J, with 13 bases between the two ends. The CDR3 has 13 amino acids. CDR1 is SQVTM and CDR2 is ANQGSEA in the germline V gene. CDR3 protein: CSVDQGPRDTQYF. The DNA of the CDR3 is TGCAGCGTTGATCAGGGTCCGCGGGATACGCAGTATTTT.

Notes on this clone: The junction departs from the called germline gene at one end, perhaps through a read error. The chain links TRBV5-4 to TRBJ2-7; TRBD1 is a possible D gene (6 bases). The CDR3 extends over 13 amino acids. Germline V gene data show CDR1 as SGHNT and CDR2 as YYREEE (reference sequence). The CDR3 sequence is CASSFGTHYGQYF. CDR3 in DNA: TGTGCCAGCAGCTTCGGGACACACTACGGGCAGTACTTC.

The chain links TRBV30 to TRBJ2-2, with TRBD1 identical over 8 bases. Trimming at V came to 4 bases and at J to 0 bases, leaving 10 bases not matched to a gene. Germline assignment: CDR1 GTSNPN and CDR2 SVGIG (reference sequence). CDR3 length: 17 residues. CDR3 DNA sequence: TGTGCCTGGATGATAGGACAGGGCCTACCGAACACCGGGGAGCTGTTTTTT. Translating gives CAWMIGQGLPNTGELFF.

This clone showed up just a few times. The J gene is TRBJ1-5, the V gene TRBV6-1; D is possibly TRBD1 (5 bases). This CDR3 region has 14 residues. The germline V gene has CDR1 MNHNS and CDR2 SASEGT. V lost 3 bases to trimming and J lost 9 bases, with 15 bases between them. CDR3 protein: CASSDRGGGSPQHF. CDR3 in DNA: TGTGCCAGCAGTGATCGTGGGGGGGGATCGCCCCAGCATTTT.

In this sample, this clone turned up once. The V gene is TRBV5-4, the J gene TRBJ2-3; possibly TRBD2 for D (6 bases). CDR1 and CDR2 (germline): SGHNT, YYREEE (reference sequence). The CDR3 sequence is 19 residues long. V was clipped by 0 bases and J by 6 bases, with 26 bases between them. This CDR3 is CASSLESVAGRPKVDTQYF. CDR3 DNA: TGTGCCAGCAGCTTGGAATCGGTTGCGGGAAGGCCGAAGGTGGATACGCAGTATTTT.

The V call is TRBV7-9, the J call TRBJ1-2, with D perhaps matching TRBD1 (5 bases). The CDR3 is 17 amino acids. Germline assignment: CDR1 SEHNR and CDR2 FQNEAQ (reference sequence). Deletions cut 5 bases from V and 4 bases from J, with 23 bases between. CDR3 coding DNA: TGTGCCAGCAGCCACGCGGGGGGGTTAGGACTGCTCTATGGCTACACCTTC. Its translation is CASSHAGGLGLLYGYTF. Full variable domain (missing parts from reference TRBV7-9 and TRBJ1-2): DTGVSQNPRHKITKRGQNVTFRCDPISEHNRLYWYRQTLGQGPEFLTYFQNEAQLEKSRLLSDRFSAERPKGSFSTLEIQRTEQGDSAMYLCASSHAGGLGLLYGYTFGSGTRLTVV.

The chain joins TRBV29-1 to TRBJ2-2; D gene unclear. Between the trimmed V and J ends, which lost 5 bases and 1 base, there was a span of 5 bases. This CDR3 is built from 12 residues. Germline CDR1 is SQVTM and CDR2 is ANQGSEA. CDR3 protein: CSVCLNTGELFF. The CDR3 DNA reads as TGCAGCGTTTGTCTGAACACCGGGGAGCTGTTTTTT.

The CDR3 coding sequence is TGTGCCAGCAGCAAACACCACACGGGGGGGGAGAAGTATGAGCAGTTCTTC. Residues: CASSKHHTGGEKYEQFF. The chain combines TRBV21-1 with TRBJ2-1; TRBD2, the table's D call, lacks a check against the DNA. TRBV21-1 is an annotated pseudogene. This CDR3 is 17 amino acids long.

The count of this clone is one. The chain couples TRBV27 to TRBJ1-1; a possible D gene is TRBD1 (5 bases). Germline V gene data show CDR1 as MNHEY and CDR2 as SMNVEV (reference sequence). Trimming removed 0 bases from V and 1 base from J, with 6 bases in between. The CDR3 runs to 14 residues. The CDR3 here is CASSLSGENTEAFF. Written as DNA, the CDR3 is TGTGCCAGCAGTTTATCAGGGGAGAACACTGAAGCTTTCTTT.

This sequence joins TRBV5-4 and TRBJ2-7; the match to TRBD2 covers 9 bases. The CDR3 length is 15 residues. The germline V gene encodes CDR1 SGHNT and CDR2 YYREEE (reference sequence). The V gene end was trimmed by 0 bases and the J gene end by 2 bases; junction bases not matched to a gene: 3. The CDR3 loop is CASSLGGRVPYEQYF. CDR3 nucleotide sequence: TGTGCCAGCAGCTTGGGCGGGAGGGTGCCCTACGAGCAGTACTTC. Together with reference TRBV5-4 and TRBJ2-7, the CDR3 gives the full variable domain: ETGVTQSPTHLIKTRGQQVTLRCSSQSGHNTVSWYQQALGQGPQFIFQYYREEENGRGNFPPRFSGLQFPNYSSELNVNALELDDSALYLCASSLGGRVPYEQYFGPGTRLTVT.

The rearrangement links TRBV4-3 to TRBJ2-7; D perhaps matches TRBD1 (5 bases). Germline assignment: CDR1 LGHNA and CDR2 YSLEER. CDR3 length equals 17 residues. V lost 0 bases to trimming and J lost 3 bases, with 18 bases between them. The CDR3 DNA reads TGCGCCAGCAGCCAAGATGGCCCAATGTGGGGCTACTACGAGCAGTACTTC. Its protein is CASSQDGPMWGYYEQYF.

This clone was recorded only once. The chain combines TRBV30 with TRBJ2-1; D possibly corresponds to TRBD2 (5 bases). The length of the CDR3 is 15 residues. The V end was cut by 1 base, the J end by 2 bases, with 12 bases between. Germline CDR1 reads GTSNPN; CDR2 reads SVGIG (reference sequence). The DNA of the CDR3 is TGTGCCTGGAGTGCCGAGGAGGACGCCTACAATGAGCAGTTCTTC. The encoded protein is CAWSAEEDAYNEQFF.

The chain links TRBV4-3 to TRBJ1-4; possible D gene TRBD1, 5 bases. The CDR3 spans 15 residues. Germline V gives CDR1 LGHNA, CDR2 YSLEER. V was shortened by 1 base and J by 6 bases, with 12 bases between the two germline ends. CDR3 sequence (DNA): TGCGCCAGCAGCCAAGGTCAGGGTTTACATGAAAAACTGTTTTTT. Encoded protein: CASSQGQGLHEKLFF.